These 30 T cell receptor beta chains originate from one sample sequenced in a study of T-cell memory formation after mild COVID-19. TCRdb itself ran the 5' RACE reads through MiXCR, one entry per CDR3 protein. The sample includes more than 450,000 distinct CDR3 sequences, roughly 18% of them seen just once. Sequencing was done on a sample of PBMCs or a T cell subset sorted from them (not recorded which). The receptors stem from an adult woman who had mild COVID-19 (a few samples of this study predate the infection). Cell type and time point are not known.

The gene calls are TRBV3-1 and TRBJ2-5; possibly TRBD2 for D (5 bases). The CDR3 totals 16 residues. The germline CDR1 and CDR2 sequences are LGHDT and YNNKEL (reference sequence). V was cut by 0 bases and J by 5 bases, with 16 bases left in between. CDR3: CASSQEEVGFRETQYF. The CDR3 DNA is TGTGCCAGCAGCCAAGAGGAGGTTGGTTTCCGGGAGACCCAGTACTTC.

This clonotype was counted between two and nine times. The V and J genes are TRBV29-1 and TRBJ2-5; the D gene is possibly TRBD2 (6 bases). The V end lost 5 bases, the J end lost 5 bases, and 15 bases lay between the germline ends. Germline V gene lookup returns CDR1 SQVTM and CDR2 ANQGSEA. This CDR3 contains 13 residues. The CDR3 is CSVKPWGEETQYF. In DNA, the CDR3 is TGCAGCGTTAAACCCTGGGGGGAGGAGACCCAGTACTTC.

This clonotype was observed a few times. The gene calls are TRBV5-1 and TRBJ2-7; 10 positions match TRBD1. The CDR3 contains 17 residues. CDR1 and CDR2 (germline): SGHRS, YFSETQ. V lost 2 bases to trimming and J lost 3 bases; unmatched junction nucleotides: 11. The CDR3 DNA reads as TGCGCCAGCAGCTTCTACCCCGGGACAGGGGTCCTCTACGAGCAGTACTTC. This sequence encodes CASSFYPGTGVLYEQYF.

This clonotype appeared a few times. The chain uses TRBV6-6 and TRBJ1-3; tentative D call: TRBD1 (6 bases). Trimming shortened V by 1 base and J by 3 bases, and 13 bases separated the two germline ends. The CDR3 totals 16 residues. Germline CDR1 MNHNY, CDR2 SVGAGI (reference sequence). CDR3 residues: CASSYLPGTFGNTIYF. The CDR3 DNA follows: TGTGCCAGCAGTTACTTACCCGGGACATTTGGAAACACCATATATTTT.

The chain has TRBV27 and TRBJ2-1; the match to TRBD2 covers 9 bases. The CDR3 length is 15 residues. V was pared by 8 bases and J by 9 bases, with 14 bases of the junction left unmatched. Germline V gives CDR1 MNHEY, CDR2 SMNVEV (reference sequence). CDR3 DNA: TGTGCCAGCCTCAACGCGGCGGGAGGGGGTGGTGAGCAGTTCTTC. It encodes CASLNAAGGGGEQFF.

This clonotype has just a few counts. The chain employs TRBV6-1 and TRBJ1-1; 7 positions agree with TRBD1. Germline V CDR1 and CDR2: MNHNS, SASEGT. CDR3 size: 17 residues. J was trimmed by 0 bases and V by 5 bases; bases with no gene match: 12. The DNA for the CDR3 is TGTGCCAGCAGTAAAGTTCCGGGACAGAGCATGAACACTGAAGCTTTCTTT. Its protein is CASSKVPGQSMNTEAFF.

The chain has TRBV9 and TRBJ1-1; D remains unclear. CDR3 length: 16 residues. Germline V CDR1 and CDR2: SGDLS, YYNGEE. V gave up 1 base and J gave up 1 base, with 14 bases separating them. The CDR3 DNA is TGTGCCAGCAGCGTAACCGACTTTCGGGGGAACACTGAAGCTTTCTTT. This sequence encodes CASSVTDFRGNTEAFF.

This clonotype occurred a few times. J is TRBJ1-2 and V is TRBV25-1; perhaps TRBD1 as D (5 bases). CDR1 and CDR2 from the germline V gene are MGHDK and SYGVNS. The CDR3 loop spans 14 amino acids. Between the trimmed V and J ends, which lost 4 bases and 7 bases, there was a span of 16 bases. CDR3 in DNA: TGTGCCAGCAGTGCTTTGACAGATTATTCTGGCTACACCTTC. Residues: CASSALTDYSGYTF.

V and J are TRBV20-1 and TRBJ1-2; 9 nucleotides line up with TRBD1. Germline V CDR1 and CDR2: DFQATT, SNEGSKA (reference sequence). V gave up 0 bases and J gave up 0 bases; unmatched junction bases: 5. The CDR3 extends over 16 amino acids. CDR3 sequence: CSARDGGTGSNYGYTF. The CDR3 DNA is TGCAGTGCTAGAGATGGGGGGACAGGGTCTAACTATGGCTACACCTTC.

The chain employs TRBV6-6 and TRBJ1-1, with TRBD1 identical over 9 bases. CDR1 MNHNY and CDR2 SVGAGI come from the germline V gene (reference sequence). V trimming: 6 bases; J trimming: 11 bases; junction bases outside the gene matches: 7. The CDR3 length is 12 residues. This CDR3 is CASRGTGNEAFF. The CDR3 nucleotides read TGTGCCAGCAGGGGGACAGGGAATGAGGCTTTCTTT.

This clonotype occurred a few times. The rearrangement links TRBV20-1 to TRBJ1-5; TRBD1 might be the D (5 bases). Germline V lookup: CDR1 DFQATT, CDR2 SNEGSKA (reference sequence). The CDR3 runs 15 residues. V was shortened by 5 bases and J by 5 bases, with 19 bases between the two germline ends. CDR3 loop: CSAGQGGGAYQPQHF. Here the CDR3 DNA reads TGCAGTGCTGGGCAGGGTGGGGGAGCCTATCAGCCCCAGCATTTT.

The chain is built from TRBV27 and TRBJ2-1, with 7 bases aligning to TRBD1. Trimming cost V 0 bases and J 9 bases; bases outside gene matches: 8. Germline V CDR1 and CDR2: MNHEY, SMNVEV (reference sequence). The CDR3 totals 15 residues. CDR3 region: CASSLSATGFGEQFF. The CDR3 DNA sequence: TGTGCCAGCAGTTTATCGGCGACAGGGTTCGGTGAGCAGTTCTTC.

The rearrangement links TRBV12-3 or TRBV12-4 to TRBJ1-2; D ambiguous. CDR3 size: 15 residues. Trimming shortened V by 3 bases and J by 4 bases, and 15 bases separated the two germline ends. The chain's CDR3 is CASSFGIEGGYGYTF. The CDR3 nucleotides are TGTGCCAGCAGTTTTGGCATCGAGGGAGGCTATGGCTACACCTTC.

The chain has TRBV20-1 and TRBJ1-1; 8 positions agree with TRBD1. The CDR3 sequence is 13 residues long. V gave up 3 bases and J gave up 1 base; unmatched junction bases: 1. Per the germline V gene, CDR1 is DFQATT and CDR2 is SNEGSKA (reference sequence). The CDR3 region has the DNA TGCAGTGCTAGGGGGACAGGGAACACTGAAGCTTTCTTT. This codes for CSARGTGNTEAFF.

This rearrangement joins TRBV24-1 to TRBJ1-2, with D unresolved. The germline V gene encodes CDR1 KGHDR and CDR2 SFDVKD. This CDR3 contains 13 residues. Trimming left V 5 bases short and J 2 bases short, with 8 bases between. As DNA, the CDR3 is TGTGCCACCAGTGCTGGGCTAAACTATGGCTACACCTTC. This translates into CATSAGLNYGYTF.

In its sample, this clonotype was seen many times. The chain combines TRBV29-1 with TRBJ2-1; D is perhaps TRBD1 (6 bases). Germline CDR1 reads SQVTM; CDR2 reads ANQGSEA. Trimming pared 4 bases from V and 4 bases from J, leaving 17 bases between. The CDR3 loop spans 15 amino acids. The CDR3: CSVAPRDKEYNEQFF. The CDR3 DNA reads as TGCAGCGTTGCGCCCCGGGACAAGGAGTACAATGAGCAGTTCTTC.

This clonotype was seen more than once but under ten times. This rearrangement joins TRBV20-1 to TRBJ2-4; no reliable D call. The CDR3 is made up of 15 amino acids. Germline assignment: CDR1 DFQATT and CDR2 SNEGSKA (reference sequence). V dropped 1 base and J dropped 3 bases, with 13 bases sitting between them. The CDR3 nucleotides read TGCAGTGCTAGAGTTGGAAAAGACATCAAAAACATTCAGTACTTC. Amino acids: CSARVGKDIKNIQYF.

Concerning this clonotype itself: A much larger clone is a single base away; this may be a read error. The V call is TRBV7-9, the J call TRBJ2-7, with no clear D. V lost 1 base to trimming and J lost 5 bases, with 6 bases between them. The CDR3 spans 12 residues. The germline V gene has CDR1 SEHNR and CDR2 FQNEAQ (reference sequence). DNA for the CDR3: TGTGCCAGCAGCTTAGTGGCCGACGAGCAGTACTTC. This encodes CASSLVADEQYF.

The rearrangement joins TRBV7-9 to TRBJ1-2; 7 bases match TRBD1. This CDR3 has 14 residues. CDR1 is SEHNR, CDR2 FQNEAQ, per germline (reference sequence). Losses at the gene ends were 4 bases for V and 3 bases for J; bases not matched to a gene: 5. CDR3 nucleotide sequence: TGTGCCAGCAGCTCCCGGGACAGCCACTATGGCTACACCTTC. It codes for CASSSRDSHYGYTF.

This clonotype has only a few counts. The chain has TRBV30 and TRBJ1-2; 10 nucleotides line up with TRBD1. The V segment lost 5 bases and the J segment 4 bases; nucleotides outside the gene matches: 4. CDR3 size: 13 residues. Germline-derived CDR1 and CDR2 are GTSNPN and SVGIG (reference sequence). The CDR3 sequence: CAWRDRGGYGYTF. The DNA for the CDR3 is TGTGCCTGGCGGGACAGGGGAGGCTATGGCTACACCTTC.

The chain joins TRBV7-2 to TRBJ2-3; D unresolved. The germline V and J ends were trimmed by 5 bases and 0 bases, with 9 bases remaining between them. The CDR3 contains 14 residues. CDR1 and CDR2 (germline): SGHTA, FQGNSA. This CDR3 is CASSLAQSTDTQYF. As DNA, the CDR3 is TGTGCCAGCAGCCTCGCACAGAGCACAGATACGCAGTATTTT. Combining the CDR3 with reference TRBV7-2 and TRBJ2-3 gives the whole variable domain GAGVSQSPSNKVTEKGKDVELRCDPISGHTALYWYRQSLGQGLEFLIYFQGNSAPDKSGLPSDRFSAERTGGSVSTLTIQRTQQEDSAVYLCASSLAQSTDTQYFGPGTRLTVL.

In its sample, this clonotype was seen a few times. The chain recombines TRBV7-6 with TRBJ2-7; maybe TRBD1 (6 bases). The V and J ends lost 5 bases and 2 bases respectively, with 19 bases between them. The length of the CDR3 is 16 residues. CDR1 is SGHVS and CDR2 is FNYEAQ in the germline V gene. The CDR3 DNA sequence: TGTGCCAGCAGCCCACACCGGGACACGTCGCCCTACGAGCAGTACTTC. Its translation: CASSPHRDTSPYEQYF. Combining the CDR3 with reference TRBV7-6 and TRBJ2-7 gives the whole variable domain GAGVSQSPRYKVTKRGQDVALRCDPISGHVSLYWYRQALGQGPEFLTYFNYEAQQDKSGLPNDRFSAERPEGSISTLTIQRTEQRDSAMYRCASSPHRDTSPYEQYFGPGTRLTVT.

The chain uses TRBV3-1 and TRBJ2-5, with TRBD1 matching 7 bases. CDR1 is LGHDT and CDR2 is YNNKEL in the germline V gene (reference sequence). V trimming: 3 bases; J trimming: 0 bases; junction bases outside the gene matches: 7. This CDR3 has 16 residues. CDR3 bases: TGTGCCAGCAGCCACCACCCGGGACAGTACCAAGAGACCCAGTACTTC. Protein sequence: CASSHHPGQYQETQYF.

This chain uses TRBV3-1 with TRBJ1-1; D not resolved. This CDR3 is 15 amino acids long. With 1 base removed from V and 1 base from J, the gap between germline ends came to 10 bases. Germline lookup yields CDR1 LGHDT and CDR2 YNNKEL (reference sequence). The CDR3 protein is CASSQGWQSNTEAFF. CDR3 DNA: TGTGCCAGCAGCCAAGGATGGCAGTCGAACACTGAAGCTTTCTTT.

This chain joins TRBV20-1 and TRBJ1-1; no reliable D call. CDR1 is DFQATT, CDR2 SNEGSKA, per germline (reference sequence). The CDR3 contains 11 residues. Between the trimmed V and J ends, which lost 2 bases and 7 bases, there was a span of 8 bases. CDR3 DNA sequence: TGCAGTGCTAGAAGTCGGATTGAAGCTTTCTTT. Its translation is CSARSRIEAFF.

The rearrangement uses TRBV5-1 and TRBJ2-6; D remains ambiguous. The CDR3 is made up of 16 amino acids. The V end was cut by 5 bases, the J end by 0 bases, with 12 bases between. Germline V CDR1 and CDR2: SGHRS, YFSETQ. The CDR3 region is CASSLIGFSGANVLTF. CDR3 in DNA: TGCGCCAGCAGTTTGATCGGGTTCTCTGGGGCCAACGTCCTGACTTTC. Complete variable domain (other parts from reference TRBV5-1 and TRBJ2-6): KAGVTQTPRYLIKTRGQQVTLSCSPISGHRSVSWYQQTPGQGLQFLFEYFSETQRNKGNFPGRFSGRQFSNSRSEMNVSTLELGDSALYLCASSLIGFSGANVLTFGAGSRLTVL.

The CDR3 DNA follows: TGTGCCAGCAGCTTTCCTACCACGGGACGCGCCTACGAGCAGTACTTC. Translated, it gives CASSFPTTGRAYEQYF. J is TRBJ2-7 and V is TRBV7-2, with D perhaps TRBD1 or TRBD2 (5 bases each). Trimming stripped 3 bases from V and 2 bases from J, with 17 bases between. CDR1 SGHTA and CDR2 FQGNSA come from the germline V gene. CDR3 size: 16 residues.

This clonotype was seen a few times. The chain has TRBV20-1 and TRBJ1-3, with D possibly being TRBD1 (6 bases). The germline V gene has CDR1 DFQATT and CDR2 SNEGSKA (reference sequence). With 6 bases removed from V and 0 bases from J, the gap between germline ends came to 12 bases. The CDR3 has 14 amino acids. The CDR3 bases are TGCAGTGCCCTCGGGGGGCTCTCTGGAAACACCATATATTTT. Residues: CSALGGLSGNTIYF.

Ten or more counts support this clonotype. The genes are TRBV20-1 and TRBJ2-7; 9 nucleotides match TRBD1. The germline V gene has CDR1 DFQATT and CDR2 SNEGSKA (reference sequence). J was trimmed by 5 bases and V by 6 bases; bases with no gene match: 2. This CDR3 contains 11 residues. The CDR3 spells CSAGQGNEQYF. The CDR3 nucleotides are TGCAGTGCCGGACAGGGGAACGAGCAGTACTTC.

V is TRBV2 and J is TRBJ2-7; D remains ambiguous. Germline CDR1 reads SNHLY; CDR2 reads FYNNEI. Trimming stripped 7 bases from V and 5 bases from J, with 18 bases between. This CDR3 contains 14 residues. CDR3 bases: TGTGCCAGCACTCTGGACCGAGGTTTTGACGAGCAGTACTTC. Translating it yields CASTLDRGFDEQYF.